The 17 T cell receptor beta chains given below trace back to one sample, sequenced in a study of post-analysis software for immune sequencing data. Overall study findings and caveats: Controls had lower frequencies than patients of about 5 TRBV segments, which included TRBV5-6, TRBV5-1 and TRBV20-1.

Antigen specificity for these receptors is unknown. Every TCR beta cDNA library bore unique molecular identifiers. Via MiXCR, TCRdb re-called the PCR reads, giving one row per CDR3 protein. This table holds roughly 600,000 distinct CDR3 sequences, roughly 45% found once. Material: blood. All receptors come from a girl between 10 and 17 years old with multiple sclerosis.

This clonotype turned up a few times. V gene TRBV27 combines with J gene TRBJ2-1; D remains unclear. The CDR3 covers 14 residues. The germline CDR1 and CDR2 sequences are MNHEY and SMNVEV (reference sequence). Between the trimmed V and J ends, which lost 8 bases and 1 base, there was a span of 12 bases. The CDR3 here is CASCLRESYNEQFF. The CDR3 coding sequence is TGTGCCAGCTGCCTTAGGGAATCCTACAATGAGCAGTTCTTC.

This rearrangement joins TRBV5-1 to TRBJ2-3, with D unclear. The germline CDR1 and CDR2 sequences are SGHRS and YFSETQ. The length of the CDR3 is 12 residues. The germline V and J ends were trimmed by 0 bases and 7 bases, with 6 bases remaining between them. The CDR3 is CASSLDTNTQYF. The CDR3 bases are TGCGCCAGCAGCTTGGACACGAATACGCAGTATTTT. The full variable domain, in which reference TRBV5-1 and TRBJ2-3 provide the parts outside the CDR3, is KAGVTQTPRYLIKTRGQQVTLSCSPISGHRSVSWYQQTPGQGLQFLFEYFSETQRNKGNFPGRFSGRQFSNSRSEMNVSTLELGDSALYLCASSLDTNTQYFGPGTRLTVL.

This clonotype occurred a few times. The chain uses TRBV11-3 and TRBJ2-1; 7 nucleotides align to TRBD2. The germline V gene encodes CDR1 SGHNT and CDR2 YENEEA. The CDR3 has 15 amino acids. The J segment lost 5 bases and the V segment lost 6 bases, leaving 10 bases of the junction unmatched. In DNA, the CDR3 is TGTGCCAGCAGTCGCGGGGGAGTTAGGGACAATGAGCAGTTCTTC. It codes for CASSRGGVRDNEQFF.

This chain links TRBV20-1 with TRBJ2-5; 8 bases align to TRBD2. This CDR3 has 14 residues. Trimming removed 7 bases from V and 4 bases from J; junction bases left unmatched: 11. CDR1 DFQATT and CDR2 SNEGSKA come from the germline V gene (reference sequence). The CDR3 protein is CSVVRAGVGETQYF. The CDR3 DNA follows: TGCAGTGTCGTGCGAGCGGGAGTTGGAGAGACCCAGTACTTC.

This clonotype came up once. The rearrangement joins TRBV6-5 to TRBJ2-7, with 9 positions matching TRBD2. This CDR3 spans 16 amino acids. Unmatched junction bases numbered 7, after V lost 2 bases and J lost 2 bases. The germline gives CDR1 MNHEY, CDR2 SVGAGI. This CDR3 is CASSYRSGTSPYEQYF. The CDR3 coding sequence is TGTGCCAGCAGTTACCGGTCCGGGACTAGCCCCTACGAGCAGTACTTC.

Comment on this clonotype: One base away lies a much larger clone, so this may be a sequencing read error. The genes are TRBV20-1 and TRBJ2-1; 8 bases match TRBD2. Germline CDR1 DFQATT, CDR2 SNEGSKA (reference sequence). The CDR3 is made up of 12 amino acids. CDR3 coding DNA: TGCAGGGCAGCGGGAGTAAGCTATGAGCAGTTCTTC. It encodes CRAAGVSYEQFF.

The chain couples TRBV7-2 to TRBJ1-5; D unclear. CDR1 is SGHTA, CDR2 FQGNSA, per germline. The CDR3 loop spans 13 amino acids. Trimming shortened V by 1 base and J by 3 bases, and 4 bases separated the two germline ends. CDR3 in amino acids: CASSLDLNQPQHF. The CDR3 DNA is TGTGCCAGCAGCTTAGACCTCAATCAGCCCCAGCATTTT.

The chain recombines TRBV4-1 with TRBJ2-5, with TRBD2 identical over 8 bases. With V trimmed by 2 bases and J by 1 base, 3 bases remained unmatched. Germline V lookup: CDR1 MGHRA, CDR2 YSYEKL. The CDR3 spans 15 residues. CDR3 sequence: CASSQTGGVQETQYF. CDR3 sequence (DNA): TGCGCCAGCAGCCAAACGGGGGGGGTCCAAGAGACCCAGTACTTC.

The chain is built from TRBV29-1 and TRBJ1-2; 7 bases align to TRBD1. CDR1 and CDR2 from the germline V gene are SQVTM and ANQGSEA. V dropped 8 bases and J dropped 5; count of bases not matched to a gene: 11. The CDR3 contains 13 residues. The CDR3 sequence is CSTATGLGYGYTF. The DNA of the CDR3 is TGCAGCACCGCGACAGGGTTAGGTTATGGCTACACCTTC.

The rearrangement uses TRBV5-1 and TRBJ2-7; 8 bases line up with TRBD2. Germline CDR1 reads SGHRS; CDR2 reads YFSETQ. With 0 bases clipped from V and 5 bases from J, the junction kept 7 bases outside the gene matches. The CDR3 is made up of 15 amino acids. CDR3 DNA: TGCGCCAGCAGCTTGGCCGGACGGGAGGGAGACGAGCAGTACTTC. It translates to CASSLAGREGDEQYF.

This clonotype was detected only a few times. The chain carries TRBV12-3 or TRBV12-4 and TRBJ2-7, with D perhaps given as TRBD1 or TRBD2 (5 bases each). The length of the CDR3 is 14 residues. Trimming shortened V by 1 base and J by 12 bases, and 19 bases separated the two germline ends. The CDR3 is CASSLVGADGTPYF. In nucleotides, the CDR3 is TGTGCCAGCAGTTTAGTAGGGGCGGACGGGACCCCGTACTTC.

This chain connects TRBV6-5 to TRBJ2-7, with TRBD2 identical over 8 bases. Germline V lookup: CDR1 MNHEY, CDR2 SVGAGI. CDR3 length equals 15 residues. The trim removed 6 bases at V and 1 base at J, leaving 8 bases unmatched. The chain's CDR3 is CASRFSGDQSYEQYF. The CDR3 region has the DNA TGTGCCAGCAGGTTTAGCGGGGACCAATCCTACGAGCAGTACTTC.

Only a few counts were recorded for this clonotype. The rearrangement uses TRBV12-3 or TRBV12-4 and TRBJ2-7; D might be TRBD1 (5 bases). This CDR3 comprises 15 residues. Trimming shortened V by 3 bases and J by 0 bases, and 12 bases separated the two germline ends. This CDR3 reads CASSLTAPSSYEQYF. DNA for the CDR3: TGTGCCAGCAGTTTGACAGCTCCGAGCTCCTACGAGCAGTACTTC.

The chain combines TRBV6-2 or TRBV6-3 with TRBJ1-1, with D unresolved. Germline assignment: CDR1 MNHEY and CDR2 SVGEGT. The V end was cut by 6 bases, the J end by 5 bases, with 16 bases between. The CDR3 contains 14 residues. The CDR3: CASSQLGRRTEAFF. DNA of the CDR3: TGTGCCAGCAGCCAACTCGGGAGGAGGACTGAAGCTTTCTTT.

This clonotype was counted a few times. The rearrangement uses TRBV27 and TRBJ2-3; weak D call: TRBD1 (5 bases). The CDR3 is 16 amino acids. The germline gives CDR1 MNHEY, CDR2 SMNVEV (reference sequence). Deletions cut 0 bases from V and 2 bases from J, with 12 bases between. The CDR3 sequence is CASSLSGRATTDTQYF. The CDR3 DNA reads as TGTGCCAGCAGTTTATCAGGCAGGGCAACCACAGATACGCAGTATTTT.

Comments on this clonotype: The junction and the germline gene differ at one end; a read error may be behind it. V and J are TRBV3-1 and TRBJ2-6; D is possibly TRBD1 (5 bases). Looked up from germline, CDR1 is LGHDT and CDR2 is YNNKEL (reference sequence). The CDR3 is 15 residues long. The chain's CDR3 is CASSRGVSGANVPTF. CDR3 nucleotides: TGTGCCAGCAGCCGTGGCGTATCTGGGGCCAACGTCCCGACTTTC. The full variable domain, in which reference TRBV3-1 and TRBJ2-6 provide the parts outside the CDR3, is DTAVSQTPKYLVTQMGNDKSIKCEQNLGHDTMYWYKQDSKKFLKIMFSYNNKELIINETVPNRFSPKSPDKAHLNLHINSLELGDSAVYFCASSRGVSGANVPTFGAGSRLTVL.

The rearrangement links TRBV5-1 to TRBJ2-7; TRBD1 might be the D (5 bases). Trimming left V 0 bases short and J 5 bases short, with 9 bases between. Germline values: CDR1 SGHRS, CDR2 YFSETQ. The CDR3 has 13 amino acids. The CDR3 loop reads CASSLAKGNEQYF. The CDR3 bases are TGCGCCAGCAGCTTGGCCAAGGGGAACGAGCAGTACTTC.